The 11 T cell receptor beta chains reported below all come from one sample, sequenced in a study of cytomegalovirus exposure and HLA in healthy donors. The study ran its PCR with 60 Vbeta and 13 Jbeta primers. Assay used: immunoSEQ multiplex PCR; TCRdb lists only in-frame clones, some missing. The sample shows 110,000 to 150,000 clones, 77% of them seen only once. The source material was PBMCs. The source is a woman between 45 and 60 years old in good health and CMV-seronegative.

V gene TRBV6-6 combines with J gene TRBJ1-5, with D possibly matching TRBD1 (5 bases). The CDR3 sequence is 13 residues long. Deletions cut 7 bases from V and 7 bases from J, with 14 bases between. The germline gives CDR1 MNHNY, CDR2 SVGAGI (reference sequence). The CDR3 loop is CASTPGFSQPQHF. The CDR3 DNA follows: TGTGCCAGCACGCCAGGGTTCAGCCAGCCCCAGCATTTT.

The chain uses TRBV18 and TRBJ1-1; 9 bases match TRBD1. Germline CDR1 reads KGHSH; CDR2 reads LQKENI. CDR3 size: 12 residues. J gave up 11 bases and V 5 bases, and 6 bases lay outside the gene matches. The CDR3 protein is CASSSGDRAAFF. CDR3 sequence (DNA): TGTGCCAGCTCATCGGGGGACAGGGCGGCTTTCTTT.

In DNA, the CDR3 is TGTGCCAGCAGGGAAATAGCGGGGGCTTACAATGAGCAGTTCTTC. Amino acids: CASREIAGAYNEQFF. The chain uses TRBV2 and TRBJ2-1; the match to TRBD2 covers 9 bases. The CDR3 consists of 15 residues. Germline V gene sequence: CDR1 SNHLY, CDR2 FYNNEI. The trim removed 6 bases at V and 4 bases at J, leaving 7 bases unmatched. The full variable domain, completed using reference TRBV2 and TRBJ2-1, is EPEVTQTPSHQVTQMGQEVILRCVPISNHLYFYWYRQILGQKVEFLVSFYNNEISEKSEIFDDQFSVERPDGSNFTLKIRSTKLEDSAMYFCASREIAGAYNEQFFGPGTRLTVL.

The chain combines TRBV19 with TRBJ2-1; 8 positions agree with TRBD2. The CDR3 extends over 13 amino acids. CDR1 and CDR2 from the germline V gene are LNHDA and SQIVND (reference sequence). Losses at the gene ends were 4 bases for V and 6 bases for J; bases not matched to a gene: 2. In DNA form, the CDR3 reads TGTGCCAGTAGTACGGGACTAGGCAATGAGCAGTTCTTC. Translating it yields CASSTGLGNEQFF.

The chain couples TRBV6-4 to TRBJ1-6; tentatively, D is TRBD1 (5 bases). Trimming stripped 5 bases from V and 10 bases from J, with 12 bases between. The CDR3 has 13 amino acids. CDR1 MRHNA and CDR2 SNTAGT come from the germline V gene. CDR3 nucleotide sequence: TGTGCCAGCAGTAGCAGGGAGGACTCACCCCTCCACTTT. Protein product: CASSSREDSPLHF.

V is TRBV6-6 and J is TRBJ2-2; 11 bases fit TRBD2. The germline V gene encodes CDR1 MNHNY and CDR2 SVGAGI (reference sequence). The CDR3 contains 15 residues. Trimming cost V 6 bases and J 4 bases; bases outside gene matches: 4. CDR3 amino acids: CASSPLAGGTGELFF. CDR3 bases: TGTGCCAGCAGCCCCCTAGCGGGGGGCACCGGGGAGCTGTTTTTT.

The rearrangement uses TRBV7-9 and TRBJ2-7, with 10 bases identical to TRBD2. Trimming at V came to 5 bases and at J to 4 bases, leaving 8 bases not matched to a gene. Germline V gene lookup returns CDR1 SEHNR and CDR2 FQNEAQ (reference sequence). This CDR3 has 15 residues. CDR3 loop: CASSTKRGGAYEQYF. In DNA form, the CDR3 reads TGTGCCAGCAGCACTAAGCGGGGGGGCGCTTACGAGCAGTACTTC.

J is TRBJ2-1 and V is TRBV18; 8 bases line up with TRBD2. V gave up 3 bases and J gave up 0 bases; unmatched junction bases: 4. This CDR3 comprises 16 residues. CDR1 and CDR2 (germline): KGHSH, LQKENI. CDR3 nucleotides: TGTGCCAGCTCACCCCAGGGGACTAGCTCCTACAATGAGCAGTTCTTC. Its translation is CASSPQGTSSYNEQFF.

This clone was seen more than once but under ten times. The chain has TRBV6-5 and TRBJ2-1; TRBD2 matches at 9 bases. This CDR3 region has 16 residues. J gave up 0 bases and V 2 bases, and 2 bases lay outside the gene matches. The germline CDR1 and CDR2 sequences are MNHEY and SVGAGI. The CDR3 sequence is CASSYDSGGSYNEQFF. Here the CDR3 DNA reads TGTGCCAGCAGTTACGATAGCGGGGGCTCCTACAATGAGCAGTTCTTC.

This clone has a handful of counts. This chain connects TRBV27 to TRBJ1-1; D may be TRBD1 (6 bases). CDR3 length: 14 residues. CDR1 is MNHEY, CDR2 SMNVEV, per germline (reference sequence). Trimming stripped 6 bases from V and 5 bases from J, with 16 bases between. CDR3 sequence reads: CASRNTGLRTEAFF. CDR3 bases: TGTGCCAGCAGAAACACAGGGCTGAGAACTGAAGCTTTCTTT.

CDR3 DNA sequence: TGTGCCAGCAGTGAAGCGCTTCGTGGCAGCTACGAGCAGTACTTC. This gives the protein CASSEALRGSYEQYF. The rearrangement joins TRBV6-1 to TRBJ2-7; no firm D call. Deletions cut 0 bases from V and 3 bases from J, with 12 bases between. Germline V gene data show CDR1 as MNHNS and CDR2 as SASEGT. CDR3 length: 15 amino acids.